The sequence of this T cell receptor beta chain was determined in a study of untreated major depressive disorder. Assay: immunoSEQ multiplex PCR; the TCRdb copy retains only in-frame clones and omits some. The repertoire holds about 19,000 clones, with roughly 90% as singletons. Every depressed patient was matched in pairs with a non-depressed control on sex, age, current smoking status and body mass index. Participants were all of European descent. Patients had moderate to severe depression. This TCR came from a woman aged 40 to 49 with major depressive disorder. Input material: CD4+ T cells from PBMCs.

DNA of the CDR3: TGCGCCAGCAGCAGAGTCGCAGATACGCAGTATTTT. This codes for CASSRVADTQYF. The V and J genes are TRBV5-1 and TRBJ2-3; unclear D gene. CDR1 is SGHRS and CDR2 is YFSETQ in the germline V gene. The CDR3 runs to 12 residues. Trimming left V 4 bases short and J 4 bases short, with 7 bases between.